A few counts support the clone carrying this T cell receptor (beta chain). Its antigen is not known. Per germline, CDR1 KGHSH and CDR2 LQKENI. V was clipped by 2 bases and J by 3 bases, with 10 bases between them. There are 14 residues in the CDR3. Via MiXCR, TCRdb re-called the 5' RACE reads, giving one row per CDR3 protein. The sample carries approximately 340,000 distinct CDR3 sequences, 15% recorded once. The data originate from a study of T-cell memory formation after mild COVID-19. Turning to the study itself: The TCR clusters were mostly specific to one donor.

Study results and caveats: Several responding clones turned up in pre-infection memory, indicating that cross-reactive memory may have taken part.

The specimen was PBMCs or a T cell subset sorted from them (not recorded which). The receptor comes from a man younger than 35 who had mild COVID-19 (a few samples of this study predate the infection). Cell type and time point are not known. This rearrangement joins TRBV18 to TRBJ2-5; D is unresolved. The CDR3 DNA follows: TGTGCCAGCTCACCATCTTATCTAGAAGAGACCCAGTACTTC. Its protein product is CASSPSYLEETQYF.